This T cell receptor beta chain originates from a study of blood T cells in healthy people across ages (dated by TCRdb to the mid-2010s). For the wider study: In model experiments, template switching captured roughly one uniquely barcoded TCR beta cDNA molecule for every two T cells. Using deep sequencing normalized with unique cDNA molecular identifiers, the study measured how TCR beta repertoire diversity changes with age. Four age groups were formed from the donors: young (average about 16 years), middle-aged (approximately 41), aged (roughly 59) and long-lived (around 82). To avoid experimental bias, donors of different ages were spread randomly across the sequencing lanes. Two additional independent replicas of 1 million unique cDNA reads from the same blood draw were analyzed for two donors (one aged 18 to 30 and one aged 80 or older). Results and caveats for the whole study, not just this receptor: There was a strong correlation between observed TCR beta diversity and the percentage of naive T cells measured by flow cytometry. Compared with the aged group, more naive CD4+ T cells, fewer expanded clones and increased TCR diversity were shown by the long-lived group, suggesting age selection. Estimates of total diversity based on one million sequenced T cells were regarded as lower bounds and as underestimates. The CMV infection status of donors was not known, potentially confounding age-related changes in expanded clonotypes. Conclusive comparison of naive and antigen-experienced compartments was prevented by the profiling of bulk unsorted PBMCs. As age increased, observed TCR beta diversity per million T cells dropped in a roughly linear way, and a significant reduction was already evident by age around 41.

The donors were roughly 39 Caucasian individuals from Russia, aged about 6 to 95 years, who were systemically healthy. Around 10 milliliters of peripheral blood were drawn from each donor into EDTA-treated Vacutainer tubes. PBMCs were isolated by Ficoll-Paque density-gradient centrifugation, with at least 6.5 million obtained per sample. Total RNA, at least 6 micrograms per sample, was extracted from PBMCs with Trizol reagent. The percentages of naive CD45RAhigh/CD27high T cells were determined by flow cytometry on a PBMC aliquot from every donor. Trimming costs V 1 base and J 0 bases, and their ends lie 13 bases apart. In the germline V gene, CDR1 corresponds to MGHRA and CDR2 to YSYEKL. The CDR3 contains 17 residues, cysteine and phenylalanine counted. Only the CDR3 portion is preserved as DNA: 51 bases, with reading frame beginning at the first base. In the case of this clonotype: Its antigen has not been determined. Per-base quality was not reported, and no clone a single base away is much larger than it.

The receptor library was made with 5' RACE. TCRdb records Illumina HiSeq 2500 as the sequencer. A second PCR of about 7 to 12 cycles was run with a J-beta primer mix and a sample-barcoded 5' primer. A template-switch 5' adaptor carrying 12 random nucleotides introduced a unique molecular identifier onto each TCR beta cDNA molecule. Each sample yielded at least 2.5 million CDR3-containing paired-end reads. All of the RNA was converted into first-strand cDNA using the Mint cDNA synthesis kit, with a TRBC-specific oligonucleotide serving as the primer. After uracil-DNA glycosylase treatment, a first 18-cycle PCR used universal primers M1SS and BC2_uni_R on all cDNA. As for how the authors treated the data: Each sample was normalized by randomly selecting 1 million high-quality reads, each carrying a distinct molecular identifier. Instead of being binned into consensus sequences, reads with shared molecular identifiers were discarded. MiTCR, set to a Q25 quality threshold and the strictest error-elimination algorithm, was used for CDR3 identification, clonotype clustering and error correction. A nonparametric unseen species model with Euler transformation was used to estimate a lower bound on total TCR beta diversity. TCRdb trimmed public reads at Q25 via fastp, called clones via MiXCR and kept in-frame beta chains. Each record represents a unique CDR3 protein, reported with the most common genes and DNA among its rows. What appears here as the V and J calls and clone size reflects TCRdb's work, not the paper's. The sample table holds under 2 million distinct CDR3 sequences, of which 30% to 35% were seen once. The ten largest clones add up to over 9% of the sample.

Sequencing was performed on blood. The rearrangement combines TRBV4-1 with TRBJ2-1, with the D gene too uncertain to name. The TCR comes from a woman in her twenties or thirties in good health. The nucleotide sequence reads as follows: TGCGCCAGCAGCCAAGGACCGGCCTTTAGCTCCTACAATGAGCAGTTCTTC. Protein translation: CASSQGPAFSSYNEQFF.